This paragraph reports one TCR beta chain. Its target is not known. This library used roughly 400 ng RNA and molecular barcoded adaptors spanning alpha/delta and beta/gamma chains. TCRdb itself ran the reads through MiXCR, one entry per CDR3 protein. The sample records 130,000 or so distinct CDR3 sequences, about 13% being singletons. These data come from a study of read filtering for tumor transcriptome and immune sequencing. The CDR3 spans 15 residues. CDR1 and CDR2 (germline): LGHNA, YSLEER. V lost 0 bases, J lost 0 bases, and 8 bases lay in between. Study-wide findings and caveats: About four fifths of IR-seq clonotypes had a single read, yet these held roughly 3.8% of reads.

The sequenced sample consisted of a population of CD138-negative cells sorted from bone marrow. The TCR was taken from a donor at least 40 years old with multiple myeloma. The V gene is TRBV4-3, the J gene TRBJ1-1; D is unclear. The CDR3 bases are TGCGCCAGCAGCCAAGAGCGGACTTTGAACACTGAAGCTTTCTTT. Amino acids: CASSQERTLNTEAFF.